This T cell receptor (beta chain) was sequenced during a study of Graves' ophthalmopathy and Graves' hyperthyroidism. Amplifying from RNA transcripts, the study obtained TCR beta CDR3 regions. In the first round, RT-PCR was carried out with HTBI primers, and a multiplex PCR formed the second round. Each CDR3 protein is one row after TCRdb ran MiXCR on the multiplex PCR reads. The sample holds a few hundred thousand distinct CDR3 sequences, 35% to 45% seen once. The germline gives CDR1 ENHRY, CDR2 SYGVKD. The CDR3 has 13 amino acids. The V gene lost 8 bases and the J gene lost 3 bases, with 10 bases spanning the gap.

The gene calls are TRBV10-3 and TRBJ1-4; maybe TRBD1 (6 bases). Material for sequencing was peripheral blood or thyroid tissue (not recorded which). The sequence came from an adult man with Graves' hyperthyroidism. The CDR3 loop reads CAIWTASNEKLFF. Written as DNA, the CDR3 is TGTGCCATCTGGACAGCATCTAATGAAAAACTGTTTTTT.